The TCR beta chain described here comes from a study of T cells after yellow fever vaccination. As TCR cDNA was made by 5'RACE template switching, a universal primer site and UMIs were added. In TCRdb, the 5' RACE reads were re-called with MiXCR into one record per CDR3 protein. Seen here are about 45,000 distinct CDR3 sequences, roughly 7% observed once, and the top ten hold roughly 15%. This clonotype appeared many times. Findings of the study overall: Primary-vaccination clones mostly resurfaced post-booster (just under 98% CD4, just under 90% CD8).

CDR1 is MNHEY and CDR2 is SMNVEV in the germline V gene (reference sequence). The V gene lost 2 bases and the J gene lost 5 bases, with 12 bases spanning the gap. The CDR3 contains 14 residues. The source is a man under 40 who received the YFV17D yellow fever vaccine. This rearrangement joins TRBV27 to TRBJ2-5; unclear D gene. Here the sequenced sample was CD8+ T cells not binding an NS4B(214-222) dextramer, sorted from PBMCs, taken 45 days after the yellow fever booster vaccination. The CDR3 DNA is TGTGCCAGCAGTTTAGAGGCGCGGAGCGAGACCCAGTACTTC. This sequence encodes CASSLEARSETQYF.